These 10 T cell receptor beta chains came from one sample sequenced in a study of shared clonotypes between healthy human individuals. Produced via immunoSEQ multiplex PCR; TCRdb's table is partial and in-frame only. The sample yields roughly 500,000 clones, 79% seen once. The sequenced material came from PBMCs. All receptors derive from a woman aged 40 to 50 in good health. Some clones in this sample may be carry-over from other donors' samples.

This clone is a singleton in its sample. The chain links TRBV5-1 to TRBJ2-2, with D perhaps matching TRBD2 (6 bases). This CDR3 has 15 amino acids. Between the trimmed V and J ends, which lost 2 bases and 2 bases, there was a span of 10 bases. Germline V CDR1 and CDR2: SGHRS, YFSETQ. CDR3 residues: CASSFGTLNTGELFF. Here the CDR3 DNA reads TGCGCCAGCAGCTTCGGGACTCTTAACACCGGGGAGCTGTTTTTT.

This chain connects TRBV18 to TRBJ2-1; 7 bases align to TRBD2. Germline V gene lookup returns CDR1 KGHSH and CDR2 LQKENI. The CDR3 covers 12 residues. Trimming at V came to 10 bases and at J to 8 bases, leaving 8 bases not matched to a gene. The CDR3 DNA sequence: TGTGCCACCGGGGAGGGCCGTTATGAGCAGTTCTTC. Protein product: CATGEGRYEQFF.

This chain uses TRBV4-2 with TRBJ1-1; 7 positions match TRBD1. The CDR3 is 19 amino acids. The junction had 14 bases not matched to a gene; V was cut back by 0 bases and J by 1 base. Germline V gene sequence: CDR1 LGHNA, CDR2 YNFKEQ. This CDR3 reads CASSQDNGGGDSANTEAFF. The CDR3 DNA is TGTGCCAGCAGCCAAGATAATGGAGGGGGCGATTCGGCGAACACTGAAGCTTTCTTT.

The V gene is TRBV5-1, the J gene TRBJ1-2, with 8 positions matching TRBD1. CDR3 length: 16 amino acids. Germline CDR1 and CDR2: SGHRS and YFSETQ. The ends lost 0 bases at V and 6 bases at J; junction bases unmatched: 10. The CDR3 bases are TGCGCCAGCAGCTTGGAGACGGGACAGGATTTAAATGGCTACACCTTC. Translating gives CASSLETGQDLNGYTF.

The genes are TRBV27 and TRBJ2-5; TRBD2 matches at 11 bases. After removal of 5 bases from V and 5 bases from J, the junction contained 19 bases not matched to a gene. Germline loops: CDR1 MNHEY, CDR2 SMNVEV (reference sequence). The CDR3 totals 19 residues. CDR3 sequence reads: CASSPPGTSGFNFVETQYF. The CDR3 DNA is TGTGCCAGCAGTCCCCCCGGGACTAGCGGCTTCAACTTTGTGGAGACCCAGTACTTC.

V is TRBV27 and J is TRBJ2-1; D is undetermined. Per germline, CDR1 MNHEY and CDR2 SMNVEV (reference sequence). V lost 4 bases, J lost 7 bases, and 17 bases lay in between. CDR3 length: 15 residues. CDR3 residues: CASSSSRFFGNEQFF. For the CDR3, the DNA is TGTGCCAGCAGTTCCTCTAGGTTTTTTGGGAATGAGCAGTTCTTC.

A few counts support this clone. Here the CDR3 reads CAIGFGYGYTF. In DNA form, the CDR3 reads TGTGCCATCGGGTTCGGCTATGGCTACACCTTC. The chain carries TRBV10-3 and TRBJ1-2, with D unclear. This CDR3 region has 11 residues. V was trimmed by 8 bases and J by 4 bases, leaving 8 bases between them. Germline CDR1 and CDR2: ENHRY and SYGVKD.

The chain uses TRBV27 and TRBJ2-7; D perhaps matches TRBD2 (5 bases). Trimming took 3 bases from V and 0 from J, leaving 18 bases between them. The germline CDR1 and CDR2 sequences are MNHEY and SMNVEV (reference sequence). There are 17 residues in the CDR3. Here the CDR3 DNA reads TGTGCCAGCAGTTTCGCAACGGGGTGGGCAAACTCCTACGAGCAGTACTTC. This translates into CASSFATGWANSYEQYF.

The chain combines TRBV6-1 with TRBJ1-2; 7 bases map to TRBD1. The CDR3 has 17 amino acids. The germline V gene has CDR1 MNHNS and CDR2 SASEGT. The ends lost 4 bases at V and 2 bases at J; junction bases unmatched: 13. The DNA of the CDR3 is TGTGCCAGCAGTGCGCTTACCGGGACAGAGACAAACTATGGCTACACCTTC. Its translation is CASSALTGTETNYGYTF.

The chain employs TRBV6-6 and TRBJ2-1; the D gene is possibly TRBD1 (5 bases). The V gene lost 7 bases and the J gene lost 10 bases, with 17 bases spanning the gap. The CDR3 has 13 amino acids. Germline V lookup: CDR1 MNHNY, CDR2 SVGAGI (reference sequence). CDR3 protein: CASNSEGVNEQFF. For the CDR3, the DNA is TGTGCCAGCAACTCCGAAGGGGTTAACGAGCAGTTCTTC.